The sequence of this TCR beta chain was determined in a study of T cell responses to AZD1222 COVID-19 vaccine. Study results and limitations: White British ancestry dominated among donors, who included more females, and clonal diversity was possibly underestimated.

Comment on this clone: Antigen specificity is unknown.

The CDR3 covers 14 residues. The germline V gene encodes CDR1 SGHRS and CDR2 YFSETQ. The germline V and J ends were trimmed by 1 base and 1 base, with 8 bases remaining between them. Libraries were prepared by immunoSEQ multiplex PCR; TCRdb keeps only in-frame clonotypes and omits some of them. The sample includes around 120,000 clones, 75% to 90% seen only once; the top ten take 1.6%. Sequences were derived from peripheral blood, sampled on day 0 of AZD1222 vaccination. The sequence came from an adult in good health. The chain uses TRBV5-1 and TRBJ2-5; D uncertain. For the CDR3, the DNA is TGCGCCAGCAGCTTGTCTCACAGCCAAGAGACCCAGTACTTC. Residues: CASSLSHSQETQYF. The full variable domain, completed using reference TRBV5-1 and TRBJ2-5, is KAGVTQTPRYLIKTRGQQVTLSCSPISGHRSVSWYQQTPGQGLQFLFEYFSETQRNKGNFPGRFSGRQFSNSRSEMNVSTLELGDSALYLCASSLSHSQETQYFGPGTRLLVL.